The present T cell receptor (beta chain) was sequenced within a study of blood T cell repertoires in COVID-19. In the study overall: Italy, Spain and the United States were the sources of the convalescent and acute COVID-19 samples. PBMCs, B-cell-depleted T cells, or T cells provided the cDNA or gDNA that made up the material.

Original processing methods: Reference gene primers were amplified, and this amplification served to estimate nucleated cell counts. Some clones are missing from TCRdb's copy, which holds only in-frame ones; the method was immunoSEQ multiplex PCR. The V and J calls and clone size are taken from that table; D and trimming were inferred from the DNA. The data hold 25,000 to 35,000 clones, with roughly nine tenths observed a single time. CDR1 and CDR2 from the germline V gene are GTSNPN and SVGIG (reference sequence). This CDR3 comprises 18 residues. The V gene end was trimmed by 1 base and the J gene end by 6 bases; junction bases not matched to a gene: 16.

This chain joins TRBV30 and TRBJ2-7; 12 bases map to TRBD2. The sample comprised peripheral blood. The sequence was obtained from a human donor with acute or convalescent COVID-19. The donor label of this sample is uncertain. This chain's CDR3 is CAWSAPGLAGFGLFEQYF. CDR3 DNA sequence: TGTGCCTGGAGTGCACCGGGACTAGCGGGCTTCGGGTTGTTCGAGCAGTACTTC.